This record looks at one TCR beta chain sequence and its context. What it binds is unknown. The sample belongs to a study of T cell repertoires in cytomegalovirus infection. About the research overall: Indicated by public TCR beta signatures were CMV infection and matching HLA type. Whole-study results and caveats: The ex vivo response showed dominance by HLA-C-restricted CMV-specific TCR beta clonotypes.

TCRdb analysed the reads with MiXCR anew, one entry per CDR3 protein. The sample consists of about 890,000 distinct CDR3 sequences, roughly 31% of them appearing once. The CDR3 is 13 residues long. Germline V lookup: CDR1 SGHTS, CDR2 YDEGEE. The V and J ends lost 10 bases and 8 bases respectively, with 21 bases between them. The source is a human donor in good health (CMV status not recorded). Some clones in this sample may be carry-over from other donors' samples. V and J are TRBV5-8 and TRBJ1-2, with D possibly matching TRBD1 (6 bases). The material sequenced was cultured CD8+ T cells from PBMCs, taken from culture after CMV antigen stimulation. CDR3 in amino acids: CAPSQRGSNGYTF. The CDR3 DNA reads TGTGCCCCCAGCCAAAGGGGGTCCAACGGCTACACCTTC. Full variable domain (outside the CDR3, taken from reference TRBV5-8 and TRBJ1-2): EAGVTQSPTHLIKTRGQQATLRCSPISGHTSVYWYQQALGLGLQFLLWYDEGEERNRGNFPPRFSGRQFPNYSSELNVNALELEDSALYLCAPSQRGSNGYTFGSGTRLTVV.